This entry lists 24 T cell receptor beta chains sequenced from one sample in a study of graft-versus-host responses after intestinal transplantation. Generated by immunoSEQ multiplex PCR, the TCRdb table keeps only in-frame clones and is missing some. The sample yields approximately 10,000 clones, roughly 90% seen once. Specimen: PBMCs, collected roughly 35 weeks after intestinal transplant. These receptors all stem from a human patient who received an intestinal transplant, so some T cells may come from the graft donor.

This chain uses TRBV11-2 with TRBJ1-5; the D is unclear. V was trimmed by 1 base and J by 4 bases, leaving 5 bases between them. CDR3 size: 13 residues. Per germline, CDR1 SGHAT and CDR2 FQNNGV. Here the CDR3 DNA reads TGTGCCAGCAGCTTAGCGGGGAATCAGCCCCAGCATTTT. Encoded protein: CASSLAGNQPQHF.

This chain links TRBV4-3 with TRBJ1-5; 8 bases agree with TRBD1. The CDR3 is made up of 16 amino acids. With V trimmed by 0 bases and J by 6 bases, 7 bases remained unmatched. The germline V gene has CDR1 LGHNA and CDR2 YSLEER. The chain's CDR3 is CASSQDIGQGSQPQHF. The CDR3 DNA reads as TGCGCCAGCAGCCAAGATATAGGACAGGGAAGTCAGCCCCAGCATTTT.

This clone was recorded a few times. The V gene is TRBV6-5, the J gene TRBJ1-5; 10 bases agree with TRBD1. Per germline, CDR1 MNHEY and CDR2 SVGAGI. The CDR3 extends over 14 amino acids. Unmatched junction bases numbered 4, after V lost 4 bases and J lost 7 bases. The DNA of the CDR3 is TGTGCCAGCAGTTTCCGACAGGGGGCCCAGCCCCAGCATTTT. It codes for CASSFRQGAQPQHF.

V gene TRBV6-4 combines with J gene TRBJ2-1; D remains ambiguous. Per germline, CDR1 MRHNA and CDR2 SNTAGT. Trimming removed 5 bases from V and 0 bases from J, with 5 bases in between. The CDR3 is 13 residues long. Here the CDR3 DNA reads TGTGCCAGCAGTCCCAACTCCTACAATGAGCAGTTCTTC. This gives the protein CASSPNSYNEQFF.

This chain joins TRBV12-2 and TRBJ2-2; the D call in the table, TRBD2, was not verified against the DNA. TRBV12-2 is a pseudogene. The CDR3 is 16 residues long. The CDR3 sequence is CASRLARAGDTGELFF. Written as DNA, the CDR3 is TGTGCAAGTCGCTTAGCGCGGGCGGGAGACACCGGGGAGCTGTTTTTT.

The rearrangement joins TRBV7-2 to TRBJ2-7; no firm D call. Germline V CDR1 and CDR2: SGHTA, FQGNSA. The CDR3 extends over 13 amino acids. Trimming cost V 2 bases and J 9 bases, with 14 bases left between them. The CDR3 loop reads CASSLSASEVQYF. The CDR3 DNA follows: TGTGCCAGCAGCTTATCCGCTTCGGAAGTGCAGTACTTC. The whole variable domain, filled in from reference TRBV7-2 and TRBJ2-7, reads GAGVSQSPSNKVTEKGKDVELRCDPISGHTALYWYRQSLGQGLEFLIYFQGNSAPDKSGLPSDRFSAERTGGSVSTLTIQRTQQEDSAVYLCASSLSASEVQYFGPGTRLTVT.

This chain links TRBV6-5 with TRBJ2-7, with TRBD1 as a possible D gene (5 bases). The CDR3 length is 16 residues. In germline, CDR1 is MNHEY, CDR2 SVGAGI. V was cut by 0 bases and J by 3 bases, with 15 bases left in between. CDR3 DNA sequence: TGTGCCAGCAGTTACTCGTCGACAGTGATAAGCTACGAGCAGTACTTC. Translating it yields CASSYSSTVISYEQYF.

The chain recombines TRBV14 with TRBJ2-3, with 8 bases aligning to TRBD2. Germline values: CDR1 SGHDN, CDR2 FVKESK. There are 16 residues in the CDR3. The V segment lost 4 bases and the J segment 3 bases; nucleotides outside the gene matches: 9. Here the CDR3 DNA reads TGTGCCAGCAGCCTCGATGGGGCGGGAGGAACAGATACGCAGTATTTT. It translates to CASSLDGAGGTDTQYF.

The rearrangement links TRBV11-2 to TRBJ2-1; D remains unclear. V was shortened by 3 bases and J by 0 bases, with 12 bases between the two germline ends. The CDR3 length is 16 residues. The V gene's germline CDR1 is SGHAT and CDR2 FQNNGV. Written as DNA, the CDR3 is TGTGCCAGCAGCTTGGGTAGCTGGCGCTCCTACAATGAGCAGTTCTTC. As protein: CASSLGSWRSYNEQFF.

The chain has TRBV4-1 and TRBJ2-5; TRBD2 matches at 11 bases. V lost 5 bases, J lost 5 bases, and 13 bases stayed unmatched. The CDR3 loop spans 17 amino acids. The germline V gene has CDR1 MGHRA and CDR2 YSYEKL. The CDR3 region has the DNA TGCGCCAGCAGCTTAGCGTTAGCGGGAGGGCCCGGGGAGACCCAGTACTTC. Amino acids: CASSLALAGGPGETQYF.

The chain has TRBV4-2 and TRBJ2-6, with D hard to call. Germline V gene data show CDR1 as LGHNA and CDR2 as YNFKEQ. This CDR3 comprises 16 residues. V lost 0 bases and J 0 bases, leaving 6 bases between the germline ends. CDR3 sequence (DNA): TGTGCCAGCAGCCAAGATGGCACCTCTGGGGCCAACGTCCTGACTTTC. Translation: CASSQDGTSGANVLTF.

This clone has a single count. The chain employs TRBV7-2 and TRBJ1-6; D ambiguous. The germline V and J ends were trimmed by 3 bases and 2 bases, with 8 bases remaining between them. Germline assignment: CDR1 SGHTA and CDR2 FQGNSA. The CDR3 is made up of 15 amino acids. CDR3 sequence reads: CASSFYSAYNSPLHF. The CDR3 bases are TGTGCCAGCAGCTTTTACAGCGCCTATAATTCACCCCTCCACTTT. The full variable domain, in which reference TRBV7-2 and TRBJ1-6 provide the parts outside the CDR3, is GAGVSQSPSNKVTEKGKDVELRCDPISGHTALYWYRQSLGQGLEFLIYFQGNSAPDKSGLPSDRFSAERTGGSVSTLTIQRTQQEDSAVYLCASSFYSAYNSPLHFGNGTRLTVT.

The sample holds a few counts of this clone. The V gene is TRBV7-2, the J gene TRBJ2-1; 7 nucleotides align to TRBD2. CDR1 is SGHTA, CDR2 FQGNSA, per germline. The J segment lost 3 bases and the V segment lost 7 bases, leaving 6 bases of the junction unmatched. This CDR3 comprises 14 residues. CDR3 coding DNA: TGTGCCAGCACCTTCTGGACTAGCTACAATGAGCAGTTCTTC. The encoded protein is CASTFWTSYNEQFF.

The V call is TRBV6-6, the J call TRBJ1-4; the D gene is possibly TRBD1 (5 bases). The CDR3 is made up of 10 amino acids. The germline V gene has CDR1 MNHNY and CDR2 SVGAGI (reference sequence). The V gene lost 8 bases and the J gene lost 8 bases, with 6 bases spanning the gap. The CDR3 DNA is TGTGCCAGCGGGGCAGAAAAACTGTTTTTT. It encodes CASGAEKLFF.

The J gene is TRBJ2-3, the V gene TRBV6-5, with D perhaps given as TRBD1 or TRBD2 (5 bases each). The CDR3 runs to 16 residues. The germline V and J ends were trimmed by 4 bases and 4 bases, with 18 bases remaining between them. The V gene's germline CDR1 is MNHEY and CDR2 SVGAGI. CDR3 in DNA: TGTGCCAGCAGTTCTCAGGGAGCCTGGCCACCAGATACGCAGTATTTT. Translating it yields CASSSQGAWPPDTQYF.

The chain is built from TRBV30 and TRBJ1-4; no clear D. Trimming removed 0 bases at V and 10 bases at J, with 12 bases between. This CDR3 is 13 amino acids long. Germline values: CDR1 GTSNPN, CDR2 SVGIG (reference sequence). CDR3 bases: TGTGCCTGGAGTGTAGGATCTAGGAGAAAACTGTTTTTT. Amino acids: CAWSVGSRRKLFF.

The count of this clone is one. The chain has TRBV5-4 and TRBJ2-1; D is possibly TRBD2 (6 bases). The CDR3 is 16 amino acids. V was shortened by 0 bases and J by 3 bases, with 13 bases between the two germline ends. Germline V gene data show CDR1 as SGHNT and CDR2 as YYREEE (reference sequence). CDR3 coding DNA: TGTGCCAGCAGCTTGGCCGGGGGAATGAGCTACAATGAGCAGTTCTTC. Its translation is CASSLAGGMSYNEQFF.

The chain couples TRBV19 to TRBJ1-4; D remains unclear. From germline, CDR1 is LNHDA and CDR2 SQIVND (reference sequence). There are 12 residues in the CDR3. V lost 5 bases to trimming and J lost 4 bases, with 5 bases between them. CDR3 in DNA: TGTGCCAGTAGTTTTATTAATGAAAAACTGTTTTTT. Protein: CASSFINEKLFF.

The rearrangement uses TRBV5-8 and TRBJ2-2; no clear D. The CDR3 has 15 amino acids. Germline CDR1 SGHTS, CDR2 YDEGEE. Between the trimmed V and J ends, which lost 0 bases and 4 bases, there was a span of 10 bases. DNA for the CDR3: TGTGCCAGCAGCTTGGTGAGATGGGGCACCGGGGAGCTGTTTTTT. Amino acids: CASSLVRWGTGELFF. Together with reference TRBV5-8 and TRBJ2-2, the CDR3 gives the full variable domain: EAGVTQSPTHLIKTRGQQATLRCSPISGHTSVYWYQQALGLGLQFLLWYDEGEERNRGNFPPRFSGRQFPNYSSELNVNALELEDSALYLCASSLVRWGTGELFFGEGSRLTVL.

V gene TRBV18 combines with J gene TRBJ1-2; 7 nucleotides match TRBD1. Looked up from germline, CDR1 is KGHSH and CDR2 is LQKENI. This CDR3 spans 14 amino acids. V gave up 6 bases and J gave up 6 bases; unmatched junction bases: 10. CDR3 sequence (DNA): TGTGCCAGCTCTCAAAGCCGGGACAGCCATGGCTACACCTTC. Encoded protein: CASSQSRDSHGYTF.

The chain employs TRBV7-7 and TRBJ2-5; a weak D match, TRBD2 (6 bases). Germline-derived CDR1 and CDR2 are SSHAT and FNYEAQ (reference sequence). This CDR3 contains 13 residues. V was cut by 2 bases and J by 5 bases, with 9 bases left in between. DNA for the CDR3: TGTGCCAGCAGCTTACAGGAGGGGGAGACCCAGTACTTC. It encodes CASSLQEGETQYF.

This chain connects TRBV7-3 to TRBJ1-4, with D perhaps matching TRBD1 (6 bases). This CDR3 is built from 13 residues. The V end lost 6 bases, the J end lost 8 bases, and 13 bases lay between the germline ends. Per germline, CDR1 SGHTA and CDR2 FQGTGA. The CDR3 bases are TGTGCCAGCAGTAAGGGGGTAGGGGAAAAACTGTTTTTT. This translates into CASSKGVGEKLFF.

V gene TRBV27 combines with J gene TRBJ1-1, with D hard to call. In germline, CDR1 is MNHEY, CDR2 SMNVEV (reference sequence). The CDR3 covers 14 residues. Trimming removed 6 bases from V and 1 base from J, with 12 bases in between. The CDR3 loop is CASSPSPGNTEAFF. DNA of the CDR3: TGTGCCAGCAGCCCCTCTCCGGGGAACACTGAAGCTTTCTTT.

V usage is TRBV6-1 and J usage is TRBJ2-7, with 11 positions matching TRBD1. CDR3 length: 16 amino acids. Germline loops: CDR1 MNHNS, CDR2 SASEGT. The junction had 6 bases not matched to a gene; V was cut back by 0 bases and J by 5 bases. Written as DNA, the CDR3 is TGTGCCAGCAGTGAAGCCGCCGGGACAGGGGGGAACGAGCAGTACTTC. The encoded protein is CASSEAAGTGGNEQYF.